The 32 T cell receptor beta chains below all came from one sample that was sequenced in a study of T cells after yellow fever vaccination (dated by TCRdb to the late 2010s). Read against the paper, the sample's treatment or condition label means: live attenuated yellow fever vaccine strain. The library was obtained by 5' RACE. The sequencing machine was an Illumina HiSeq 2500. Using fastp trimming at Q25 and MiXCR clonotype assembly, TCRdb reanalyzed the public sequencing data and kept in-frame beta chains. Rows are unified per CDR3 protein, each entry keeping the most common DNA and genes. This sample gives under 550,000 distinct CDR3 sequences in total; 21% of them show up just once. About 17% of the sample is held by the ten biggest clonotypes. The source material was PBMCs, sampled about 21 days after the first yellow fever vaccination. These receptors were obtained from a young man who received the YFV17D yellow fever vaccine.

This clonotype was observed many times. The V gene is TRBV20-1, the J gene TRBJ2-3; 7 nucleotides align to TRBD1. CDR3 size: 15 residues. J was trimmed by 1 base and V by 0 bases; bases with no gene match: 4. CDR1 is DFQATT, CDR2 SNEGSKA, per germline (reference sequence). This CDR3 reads CSARDAGQGTDTQYF. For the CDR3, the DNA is TGCAGTGCTAGAGACGCCGGACAGGGCACAGATACGCAGTATTTT.

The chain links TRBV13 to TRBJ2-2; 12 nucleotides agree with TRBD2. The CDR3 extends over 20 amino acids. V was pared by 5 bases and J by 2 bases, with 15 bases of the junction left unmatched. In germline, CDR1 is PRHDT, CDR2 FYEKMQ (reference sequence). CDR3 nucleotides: TGTGCCAGCAGCCCCTGGACTAGCGGGACAAATCGGCTAAACACCGGGGAGCTGTTTTTT. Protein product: CASSPWTSGTNRLNTGELFF.

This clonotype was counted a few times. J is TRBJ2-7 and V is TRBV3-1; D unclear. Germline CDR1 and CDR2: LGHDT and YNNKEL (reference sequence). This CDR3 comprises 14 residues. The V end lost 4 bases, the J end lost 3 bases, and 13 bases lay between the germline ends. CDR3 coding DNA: TGTGCCAGCAGCCTTCGGGTAAGGGACTACGAGCAGTACTTC. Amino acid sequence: CASSLRVRDYEQYF.

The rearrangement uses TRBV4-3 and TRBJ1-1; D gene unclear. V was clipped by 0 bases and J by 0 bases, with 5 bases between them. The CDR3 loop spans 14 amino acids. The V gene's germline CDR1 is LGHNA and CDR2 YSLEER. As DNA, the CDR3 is TGCGCCAGCAGCCAAGAGCATATGAACACTGAAGCTTTCTTT. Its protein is CASSQEHMNTEAFF.

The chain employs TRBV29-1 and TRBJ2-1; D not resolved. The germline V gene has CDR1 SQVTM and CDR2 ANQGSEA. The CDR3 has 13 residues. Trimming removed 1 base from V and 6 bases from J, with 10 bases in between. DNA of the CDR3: TGCAGCGTTGAAGGGCGTCTACTCAATGAGCAGTTCTTC. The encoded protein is CSVEGRLLNEQFF.

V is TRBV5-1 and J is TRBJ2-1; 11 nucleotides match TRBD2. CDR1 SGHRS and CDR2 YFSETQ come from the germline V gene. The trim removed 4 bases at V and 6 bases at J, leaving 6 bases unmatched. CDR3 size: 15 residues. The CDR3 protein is CASSPLAGDLNEQFF. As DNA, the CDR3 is TGCGCCAGCAGCCCACTAGCGGGGGATCTCAATGAGCAGTTCTTC.

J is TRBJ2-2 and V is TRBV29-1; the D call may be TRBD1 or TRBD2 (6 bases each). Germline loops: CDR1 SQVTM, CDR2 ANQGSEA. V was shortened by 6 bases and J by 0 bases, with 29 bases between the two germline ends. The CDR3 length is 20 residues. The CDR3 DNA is TGCAGCGTGTGGTGGGGGGCAGGGGAACGGCAAAAGACGAACACCGGGGAGCTGTTTTTT. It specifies CSVWWGAGERQKTNTGELFF.

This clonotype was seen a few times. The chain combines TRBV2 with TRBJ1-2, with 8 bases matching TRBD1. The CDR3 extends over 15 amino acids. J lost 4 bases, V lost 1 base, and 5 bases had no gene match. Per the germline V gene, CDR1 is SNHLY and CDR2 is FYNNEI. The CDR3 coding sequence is TGTGCCAGCAGTGAAGGGGGCAGGGGGCCCTATGGCTACACCTTC. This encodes CASSEGGRGPYGYTF.

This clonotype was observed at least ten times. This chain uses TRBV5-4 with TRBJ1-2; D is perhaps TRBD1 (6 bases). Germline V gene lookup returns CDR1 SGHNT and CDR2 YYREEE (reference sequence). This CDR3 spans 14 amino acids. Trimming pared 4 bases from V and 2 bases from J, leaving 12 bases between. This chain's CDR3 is CASSPTGQNYGYTF. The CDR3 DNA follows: TGTGCCAGCAGCCCCACCGGACAGAACTATGGCTACACCTTC.

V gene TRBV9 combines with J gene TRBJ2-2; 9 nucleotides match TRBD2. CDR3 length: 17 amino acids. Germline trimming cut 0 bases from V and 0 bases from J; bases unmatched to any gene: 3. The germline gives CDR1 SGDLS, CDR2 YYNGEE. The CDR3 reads CASSVASGKPNTGELFF. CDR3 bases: TGTGCCAGCAGCGTAGCTAGCGGGAAGCCGAACACCGGGGAGCTGTTTTTT.

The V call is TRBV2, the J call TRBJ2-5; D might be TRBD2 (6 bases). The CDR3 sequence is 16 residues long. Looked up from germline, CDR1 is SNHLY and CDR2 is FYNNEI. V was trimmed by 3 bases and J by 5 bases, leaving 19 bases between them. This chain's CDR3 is CASSEGGRSNGETQYF. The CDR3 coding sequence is TGTGCCAGCAGTGAGGGAGGCAGGTCAAACGGGGAGACCCAGTACTTC.

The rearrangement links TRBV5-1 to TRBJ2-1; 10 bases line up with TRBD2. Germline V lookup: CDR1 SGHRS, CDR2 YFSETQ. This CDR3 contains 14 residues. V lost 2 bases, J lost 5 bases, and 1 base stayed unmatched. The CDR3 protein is CASSLLAGNNEQFF. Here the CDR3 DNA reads TGCGCCAGCAGCTTACTAGCGGGGAACAATGAGCAGTTCTTC.

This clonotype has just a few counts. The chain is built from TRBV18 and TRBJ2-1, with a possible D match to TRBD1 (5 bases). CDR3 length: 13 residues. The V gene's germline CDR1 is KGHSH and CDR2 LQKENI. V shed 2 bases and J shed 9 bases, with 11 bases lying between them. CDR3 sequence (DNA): TGTGCCAGCTCACCAGCAGACAGTGGTGAGCAGTTCTTC. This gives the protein CASSPADSGEQFF.

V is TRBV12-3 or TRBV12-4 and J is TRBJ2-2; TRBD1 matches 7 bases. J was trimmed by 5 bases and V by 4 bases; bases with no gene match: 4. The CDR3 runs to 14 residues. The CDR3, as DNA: TGTGCCAGCAGTTCCCAACAGGGGACCGGGGAGCTGTTTTTT. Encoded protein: CASSSQQGTGELFF.

In DNA form, the CDR3 reads TGTGCCAGCAGTCAGGGAGGCTACGGGGAGCTGTTTTTT. Its protein product is CASSQGGYGELFF. The V and J genes are TRBV6-2 or TRBV6-3 and TRBJ2-2; D perhaps matches TRBD2 (6 bases). The V gene's germline CDR1 is MNHEY and CDR2 SVGEGT. The CDR3 is 13 amino acids. V gave up 5 bases and J gave up 7 bases, with 11 bases separating them.

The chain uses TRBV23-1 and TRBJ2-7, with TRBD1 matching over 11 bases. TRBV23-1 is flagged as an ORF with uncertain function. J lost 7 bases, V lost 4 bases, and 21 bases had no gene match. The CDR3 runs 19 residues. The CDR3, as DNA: TGCGCCAGCAGTCCGCGGGGAAAGGTGAAGGACAGGGGGCGATGGGAGCAGTACGTC. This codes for CASSPRGKVKDRGRWEQYV.

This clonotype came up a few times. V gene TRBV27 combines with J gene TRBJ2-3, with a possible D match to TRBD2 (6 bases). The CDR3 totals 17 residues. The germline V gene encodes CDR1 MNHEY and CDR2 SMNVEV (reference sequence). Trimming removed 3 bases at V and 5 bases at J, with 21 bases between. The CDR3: CASSLHGAIPGLDTQYF. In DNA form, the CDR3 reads TGTGCCAGCAGTTTGCATGGCGCCATCCCGGGACTAGATACGCAGTATTTT.

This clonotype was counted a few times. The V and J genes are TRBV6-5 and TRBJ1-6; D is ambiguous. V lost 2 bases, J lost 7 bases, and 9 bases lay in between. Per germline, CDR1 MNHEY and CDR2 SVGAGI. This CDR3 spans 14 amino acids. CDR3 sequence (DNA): TGTGCCAGCAGTTACAACGACTACAATTCACCCCTCCACTTT. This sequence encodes CASSYNDYNSPLHF.

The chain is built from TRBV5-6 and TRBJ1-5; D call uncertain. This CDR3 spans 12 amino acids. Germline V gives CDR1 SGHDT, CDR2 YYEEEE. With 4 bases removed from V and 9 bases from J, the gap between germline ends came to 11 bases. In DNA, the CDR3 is TGTGCCAGCAGCCAAAGAGCAGGGCCCCAGCATTTT. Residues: CASSQRAGPQHF.

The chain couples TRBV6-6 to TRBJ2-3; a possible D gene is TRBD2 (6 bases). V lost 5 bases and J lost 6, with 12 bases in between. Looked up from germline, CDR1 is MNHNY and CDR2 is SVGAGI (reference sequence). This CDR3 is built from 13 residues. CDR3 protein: CASSPITSDTQYF. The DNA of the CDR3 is TGTGCCAGCAGTCCCATCACTAGCGATACGCAGTATTTT.

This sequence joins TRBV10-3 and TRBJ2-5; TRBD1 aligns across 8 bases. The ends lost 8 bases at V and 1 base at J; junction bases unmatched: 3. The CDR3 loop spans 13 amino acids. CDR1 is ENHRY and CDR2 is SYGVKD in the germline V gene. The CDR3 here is CAIGTGLQETQYF. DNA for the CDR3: TGTGCCATCGGGACAGGCCTCCAAGAGACCCAGTACTTC.

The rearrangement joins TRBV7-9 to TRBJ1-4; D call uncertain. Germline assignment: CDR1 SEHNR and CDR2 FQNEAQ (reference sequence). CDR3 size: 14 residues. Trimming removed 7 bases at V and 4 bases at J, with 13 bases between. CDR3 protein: CASNPGGGNEKLFF. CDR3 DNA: TGTGCCAGCAACCCCGGCGGAGGTAATGAAAAACTGTTTTTT.

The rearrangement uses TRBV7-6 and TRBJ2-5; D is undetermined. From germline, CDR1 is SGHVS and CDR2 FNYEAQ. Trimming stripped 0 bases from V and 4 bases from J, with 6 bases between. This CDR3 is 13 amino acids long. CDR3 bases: TGTGCCAGCAGCTTAGCGCTGACAGAGACCCAGTACTTC. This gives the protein CASSLALTETQYF.

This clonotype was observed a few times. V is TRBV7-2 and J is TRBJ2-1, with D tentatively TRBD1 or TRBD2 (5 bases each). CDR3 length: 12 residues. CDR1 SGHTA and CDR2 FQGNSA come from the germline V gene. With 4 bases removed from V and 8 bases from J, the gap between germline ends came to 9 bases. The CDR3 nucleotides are TGTGCCAGCAGCTGGTTGGGGGATGAGCAGTTCTTC. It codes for CASSWLGDEQFF.

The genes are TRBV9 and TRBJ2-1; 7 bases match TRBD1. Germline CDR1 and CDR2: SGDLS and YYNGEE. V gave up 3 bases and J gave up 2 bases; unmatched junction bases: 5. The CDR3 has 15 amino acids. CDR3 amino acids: CASSGSGQTYNEQFF. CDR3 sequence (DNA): TGTGCCAGCAGCGGATCGGGACAGACCTACAATGAGCAGTTCTTC.

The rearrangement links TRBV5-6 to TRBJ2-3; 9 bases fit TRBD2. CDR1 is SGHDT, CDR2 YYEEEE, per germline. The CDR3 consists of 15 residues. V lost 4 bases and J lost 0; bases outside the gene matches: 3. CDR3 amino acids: CASSASGTSTDTQYF. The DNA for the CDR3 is TGTGCCAGCAGCGCTAGCGGGACTAGCACAGATACGCAGTATTTT.

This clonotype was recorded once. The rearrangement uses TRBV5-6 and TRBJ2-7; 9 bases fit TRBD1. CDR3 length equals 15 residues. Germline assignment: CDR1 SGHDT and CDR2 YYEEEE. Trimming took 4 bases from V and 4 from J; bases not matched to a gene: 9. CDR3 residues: CASSLWNRGQYEQYF. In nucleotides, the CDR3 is TGTGCCAGCAGCCTATGGAACAGGGGGCAGTACGAGCAGTACTTC.

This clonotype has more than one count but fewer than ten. DNA for the CDR3: TGCAGTGCTAGAGCAGCACAGAAACCCCCCACTGAAGCTTTCTTT. Residues: CSARAAQKPPTEAFF. The genes are TRBV20-1 and TRBJ1-1; no firm D call. V was shortened by 1 base and J by 4 bases, with 16 bases between the two germline ends. There are 15 residues in the CDR3. Germline CDR1 and CDR2: DFQATT and SNEGSKA (reference sequence).

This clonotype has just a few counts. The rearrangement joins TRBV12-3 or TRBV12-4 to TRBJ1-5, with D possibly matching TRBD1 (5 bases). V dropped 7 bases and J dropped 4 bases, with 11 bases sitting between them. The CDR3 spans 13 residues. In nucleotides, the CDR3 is TGTGCCAGCACTGGGGCAGAGAATCAGCCCCAGCATTTT. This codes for CASTGAENQPQHF.

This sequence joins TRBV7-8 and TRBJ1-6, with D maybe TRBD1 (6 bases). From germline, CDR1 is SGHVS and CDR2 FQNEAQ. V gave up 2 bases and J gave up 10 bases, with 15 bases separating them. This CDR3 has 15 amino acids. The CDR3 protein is CASSLFSGGGSPLHF. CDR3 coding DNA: TGTGCCAGCAGCTTATTTTCCGGGGGCGGCTCACCCCTCCACTTT.

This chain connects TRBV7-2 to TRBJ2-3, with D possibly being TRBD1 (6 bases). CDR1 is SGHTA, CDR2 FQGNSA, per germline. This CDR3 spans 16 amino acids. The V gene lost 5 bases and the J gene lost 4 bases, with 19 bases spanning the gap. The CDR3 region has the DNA TGTGCCAGCAGCCGACTGAGGCAACAGGGCCCAGATACGCAGTATTTT. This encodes CASSRLRQQGPDTQYF.

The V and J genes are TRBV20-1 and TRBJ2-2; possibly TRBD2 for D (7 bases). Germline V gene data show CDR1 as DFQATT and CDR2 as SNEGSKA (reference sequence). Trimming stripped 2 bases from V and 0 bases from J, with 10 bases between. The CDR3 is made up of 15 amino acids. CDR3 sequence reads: CSARRGAANTGELFF. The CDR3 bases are TGCAGTGCTAGACGGGGGGCGGCGAACACCGGGGAGCTGTTTTTT.